This TCR beta chain was recorded in a study of shared clonotypes between healthy human individuals. Germline lookup yields CDR1 MGHRA and CDR2 YSYEKL. There are 15 residues in the CDR3. V was shortened by 0 bases and J by 6 bases, with 12 bases between the two germline ends. Regarding the study as a whole: Unshared clonotypes carried lower generation probabilities than those common to all four donors. Naive subsets, compared against memory subsets, generally had larger estimated richness values.

Template for every sorted-subset replicate PCR totaled around 210 ng DNA, 25,000 to 30,000 T cell genomes. Some clones are missing from TCRdb's copy, which holds only in-frame ones; the method was immunoSEQ multiplex PCR. The sample consists of millions of clones, about 92% of them appearing once. Naive CD8 cells comprised CD45RO-negative, CCR7-positively selected cells, excluding terminally differentiated effector memory CD45RA+ cells. Donors were Caucasian adults residing in Nashville, Tennessee, USA. Notes on this clone: What it binds is unknown.

The receptor was derived from a man aged 18 to 35 in good health. Some clones in this sample may be carry-over from other donors' samples. Material for sequencing was naive CD8+ T cells from PBMCs. The rearrangement joins TRBV4-1 to TRBJ2-1, with a possible D match to TRBD1 (5 bases). In DNA form, the CDR3 reads TGCGCCAGCAGCCAAGATAAGGGGCATATCAATGAGCAGTTCTTC. Amino acid sequence: CASSQDKGHINEQFF.